Listed below are T cell receptor beta chains from one sample, sequenced in a study of response to subunit inactivated influenza vaccine. MiXCR was run by TCRdb on the RT-PCR reads, yielding one entry per CDR3 protein. Found here are about 700,000 distinct CDR3 sequences, 14% of them singletons; the top ten hold 6.5% to 8.5%. Sample: PBMCs from blood, taken approximately 15 days before vaccination. These receptors came from a man aged 50-59 years who received an inactivated influenza vaccine. Both conserved end residues are part of each CDR3. D genes are given only for firm matches. Some rows have no size entry. The others give once, few or many, or a class for an expanded clone.

D | J | size | V | DNA | CDR3
. | TRBJ2-7 | . | TRBV4-3 | TGCGCCAGCAGCCAAGGGCGTCGGGGAATCTACGAGCAGTACTTC | CASSQGRRGIYEQYF
TRBD2 | TRBJ2-1 | few | TRBV20-1 | TGCAGTGCTAGAGATCTCAAGCTAGCGGGAGGTCCTCGGGAGGATGAGCAGTTCTTC | CSARDLKLAGGPREDEQFF
. | TRBJ2-7 | . | TRBV5-6 | TGTGCCAGCAGCTTGGGACTCTTTGGCGAGCAGTACTTC | CASSLGLFGEQYF
. | TRBJ2-5 | few | TRBV29-1 | TGCAGCGTTGCCCGAAGGGCCTCCGGGGGAGAGACCCAGTACTTC | CSVARRASGGETQYF
. | TRBJ2-7 | . | TRBV18 | TGTGCCAGCTCACCTACGGCCTATTCTTCCTACGAGCAGTACTTC | CASSPTAYSSYEQYF
. | TRBJ1-1 | few | TRBV20-1 | TGCAGTGCCAAGGACGCGAACACTGAAGCTTTCTTT | CSAKDANTEAFF
. | TRBJ1-6 | many | TRBV5-5 | TGTGCCAGCAGCTTCAGAGATAATTCACCCCTCCACTTT | CASSFRDNSPLHF
TRBD2 | TRBJ2-3 | . | TRBV20-1 | TGCAGTGCTAGAGATTATAGCGGGAATCAAGATACGCAGTATTTT | CSARDYSGNQDTQYF
. | TRBJ2-2 | . | TRBV21-1 | TGTGCCAGCGCTATCGACAGGGGGCATGCAGGGGAGCTGTTTTTT | CASAIDRGHAGELFF
TRBD2 | TRBJ2-5 | few | TRBV6-1 | TGTGCCAGCACCCGAAGCGGGGGGGCTTCCGAGACCCAGTACTTC | CASTRSGGASETQYF
. | TRBJ2-6 | . | TRBV12-3/TRBV12-4 | TGTGCCAGCACTTTTAGGCAGTATGATGGCTCTGGGGCCAACGTCCTGACTTTC | CASTFRQYDGSGANVLTF
. | TRBJ1-1 | many | TRBV5-1 | TGCGCCAGCAGCGAACGGACGGTGAACACTGAAGCTTTCTTT | CASSERTVNTEAFF
. | TRBJ1-5 | few | TRBV12-3/TRBV12-4 | TGTGCCAGCAGTTTAGGTAGTGGAAGGAGCAATCAGCCCCAGCATTTT | CASSLGSGRSNQPQHF
. | TRBJ1-5 | . | TRBV20-1 | TGCAGTGCTAGAGATGGCCGTAATAGCAATCAGCCCCAGCATTTT | CSARDGRNSNQPQHF
. | TRBJ2-1 | few | TRBV7-6 | TGTGCCAGCAGCTTATCTCCGGGGCTCGACAATGAGCAGTTCTTC | CASSLSPGLDNEQFF
TRBD2 | TRBJ2-5 | . | TRBV20-1 | TGCAGTGCAAGGGGGACTAGCGGGAGGGCCGGGACCCAGTACTTC | CSARGTSGRAGTQYF
TRBD1 | TRBJ2-1 | many | TRBV24-1 | TGTGCCACCAGTGATCCTACGACAGGGCTGCAGTTCTTC | CATSDPTTGLQFF
TRBD1 | TRBJ2-1 | few | TRBV2 | TGTGCCAGCAGTGAAAATGGGGGACAGGTGATCGGTGAGCAGTTCTTC | CASSENGGQVIGEQFF
. | TRBJ2-1 | few | TRBV29-1 | TGCAGCGTTGGAGGAGGACGGATACACTACAATGAGCAGTTCTTC | CSVGGGRIHYNEQFF
. | TRBJ2-3 | . | TRBV4-3 | TGCGCCAGCAGCCACCGAGGGCAGGGTATGGCAGATACGCAGTATTTT | CASSHRGQGMADTQYF
TRBD2 | TRBJ2-7 | few | TRBV10-3 | TGTGCCATCAGTTCACTAGCGGGGGGCGGTAGCTCCTACGAGCAGTACTTC | CAISSLAGGGSSYEQYF
TRBD1 | TRBJ2-2 | many | TRBV5-1 | TGCGCCAGCAGCCCCCGGACAGGGTCGGAAACCGGGGAGCTGTTTTTT | CASSPRTGSETGELFF
. | TRBJ2-1 | once | TRBV27 | TGTGCCCCACCAGAGGAGCAGTTCTTC | CAPPEEQFF
TRBD1 | TRBJ1-2 | few | TRBV11-2 | TGTGCCAGCAGCCCGTACAGGGGTGGTGGCTACACCTTC | CASSPYRGGGYTF
TRBD2 | TRBJ2-5 | . | TRBV3-1 | TGTGCCAGCAGCCAACCACGACTAGCGGGACAAGAGACCCAGTACTTC | CASSQPRLAGQETQYF
. | TRBJ2-7 | many | TRBV6-2/TRBV6-3 | TGTGCCAGCAGTTACGGCACTTCGTCTACCTACGAGCAGTACTTC | CASSYGTSSTYEQYF
. | TRBJ2-1 | few | TRBV18 | TGTGCCAGCTCACCTGCCCTAGAGTTTGAGCAGTTCTTC | CASSPALEFEQFF
. | TRBJ2-3 | few | TRBV28 | TGTGCCACCCGCGGGGCCTGGGGAGATACGCAGTATTTT | CATRGAWGDTQYF
. | TRBJ1-5 | . | TRBV23-1 | TGCGCCAGCAGTCCCCAGGGACGGGGTTATAGCAATCAGCCCCAGCATTTT | CASSPQGRGYSNQPQHF
. | TRBJ1-4 | few | TRBV20-1 | TGCAGTGCTAGAGTTATTGGGGAGGAAAAACTGTTTTTT | CSARVIGEEKLFF
. | TRBJ2-1 | many | TRBV9 | TGTGCCAGCAGCGGAGACCGTAGCTCCTACAATGAGCAGTTCTTC | CASSGDRSSYNEQFF
TRBD1 | TRBJ2-5 | . | TRBV7-6 | TGTGCCAGCAGCTCCTACCCCAGGGGGCGATTGCAAGAGACCCAGTACTTC | CASSSYPRGRLQETQYF
TRBD2 | TRBJ2-1 | many | TRBV28 | TGTGCCAGCAGGTCCCGGGGTAGCGGGGGGCCCAATTCCTACAATGAGCAGTTCTTC | CASRSRGSGGPNSYNEQFF
TRBD2 | TRBJ2-7 | few | TRBV29-1 | TGCAGCGTTGAAGAGAGACTAGCGGGGACCTACGAGCAGTACTTC | CSVEERLAGTYEQYF
TRBD1 | TRBJ1-2 | . | TRBV12-3/TRBV12-4 | TGTGCCAGCACCGGAGCCGGGACAGTCTATGGCTACACCTTC | CASTGAGTVYGYTF
. | TRBJ1-1 | many | TRBV5-1 | TGCGCCAGCAGCTTGTATAGGGGCGGCACTGAAGCTTTCTTT | CASSLYRGGTEAFF
. | TRBJ2-3 | few | TRBV20-1 | TGCAGTGCTGACGACAGGCGCTCTAGCACAGATACGCAGTATTTT | CSADDRRSSTDTQYF
. | TRBJ1-2 | . | TRBV7-2 | TGTGCCAGCAGCAAAATGGGAGTGAACTATGGCTACACCTTC | CASSKMGVNYGYTF
. | TRBJ2-7 | . | TRBV4-3 | TGCGCCAGCAGCCAAGATCGGGGAACCGGCTACGAGCAGTACTTC | CASSQDRGTGYEQYF
TRBD2 | TRBJ2-4 | many | TRBV4-2 | TGTGCCAGCAGCCCTTTGGCGGGGGGGCTTGTTTCCAAAAACATTCAGTACTTC | CASSPLAGGLVSKNIQYF